Following are 15 T cell receptor beta chains from one sample sequenced in a study of a mutant IDH1 vaccine in newly diagnosed glioma. TCRdb keeps only in-frame clones here, not all; method: immunoSEQ multiplex PCR. The table includes tens of thousands of clones, about four fifths detected once. Noted time point: baseline, week 1 (first vaccination visit). Regarding treatment: pre-vaccination baseline after standard-of-care therapy. The sequenced sample was peripheral blood mononuclear cells (PBMCs), obtained from a glioma patient treated with radiotherapy, temozolomide or both. The receptors here all came from a woman aged 18-30 years with glioma. Some clones in this sample may be carry-over from other donors' samples.

The chain has TRBV4-2 and TRBJ1-5; the D gene is possibly TRBD1 (5 bases). CDR3 length: 15 residues. V dropped 0 bases and J dropped 6 bases, with 12 bases sitting between them. In germline, CDR1 is LGHNA, CDR2 YNFKEQ. CDR3 region: CASSQDEGLGQPQHF. CDR3 in DNA: TGTGCCAGCAGCCAAGATGAGGGGCTCGGTCAGCCCCAGCATTTT.

CDR3 loop: CASSPRPKSRVPGYTF. DNA for the CDR3: TGTGCCAGCAGCCCCAGACCCAAAAGCAGGGTTCCTGGCTACACCTTC. The V gene is TRBV7-8, the J gene TRBJ1-2; tentatively, D is TRBD1 (5 bases). Germline CDR1 reads SGHVS; CDR2 reads FQNEAQ. Trimming left V 5 bases short and J 7 bases short, with 23 bases between. The CDR3 has 16 amino acids.

The genes are TRBV5-1 and TRBJ1-1; D gene ambiguous. The CDR3 covers 12 residues. V lost 5 bases and J lost 11, with 16 bases in between. Per the germline V gene, CDR1 is SGHRS and CDR2 is YFSETQ. In nucleotides, the CDR3 is TGCGCCAGCAGTCAGAGACCGAACGAGGCTTTCTTT. It yields the protein CASSQRPNEAFF.

The chain links TRBV7-2 to TRBJ2-2; D is undetermined. CDR1 is SGHTA, CDR2 FQGNSA, per germline. The germline V and J ends were trimmed by 4 bases and 6 bases, with 12 bases remaining between them. The length of the CDR3 is 14 residues. CDR3 residues: CASSSLELSGELFF. As DNA, the CDR3 is TGTGCCAGCAGCTCACTCGAACTGTCCGGGGAGCTGTTTTTT.

The chain joins TRBV6-6 to TRBJ2-7, with D possibly TRBD2 on 7 matching bases. The CDR3 contains 14 residues. Germline values: CDR1 MNHNY, CDR2 SVGAGI (reference sequence). V lost 6 bases to trimming and J lost 0 bases, with 12 bases between them. CDR3 loop: CASRPGGPSYEQYF. The CDR3 bases are TGTGCCAGCAGACCCGGGGGGCCCTCCTACGAGCAGTACTTC.

This chain joins TRBV2 and TRBJ1-1; D is unclear. Deletions cut 3 bases from V and 6 bases from J, with 14 bases between. The CDR3 contains 14 residues. The germline CDR1 and CDR2 sequences are SNHLY and FYNNEI. This CDR3 is CASSDLISEAEAFF. CDR3 nucleotides: TGTGCCAGCAGTGATTTGATATCAGAGGCTGAAGCTTTCTTT.

The V and J genes are TRBV7-6 and TRBJ1-1; the D is unclear. Trimming cost V 2 bases and J 7 bases, with 23 bases left between them. The CDR3 contains 17 residues. CDR1 and CDR2 (germline): SGHVS, FNYEAQ. CDR3 in DNA: TGTGCCAGCAGCTTAAAGAGAGCAGAGGGATTGGCCAATGAAGCTTTCTTT. This codes for CASSLKRAEGLANEAFF.

V and J are TRBV10-3 and TRBJ1-2; D gene unclear. The CDR3 is made up of 12 amino acids. The ends were cut back, 3 bases at V and 0 bases at J, with 2 bases in the middle. The germline CDR1 and CDR2 sequences are ENHRY and SYGVKD. CDR3 loop: CAISDSNYGYTF. CDR3 DNA sequence: TGTGCCATCAGTGACTCTAACTATGGCTACACCTTC.

The sample holds a few counts of this clone. This rearrangement joins TRBV30 to TRBJ1-1, with unresolved D. This CDR3 has 16 amino acids. V was trimmed by 3 bases and J by 0 bases, leaving 17 bases between them. Per germline, CDR1 GTSNPN and CDR2 SVGIG (reference sequence). The CDR3 DNA reads as TGTGCCTGGAGATGGCAGAACCCCACCATGAACACTGAAGCTTTCTTT. It codes for CAWRWQNPTMNTEAFF.

The chain joins TRBV19 to TRBJ1-2; D is unclear. The V and J ends lost 1 base and 6 bases respectively, with 6 bases between them. CDR1 LNHDA and CDR2 SQIVND come from the germline V gene (reference sequence). The CDR3 has 12 amino acids. The CDR3 DNA reads TGTGCCAGTAGTATAGCTCGACATGGCTACACCTTC. Its protein product is CASSIARHGYTF.

V is TRBV27 and J is TRBJ2-7; D is perhaps TRBD1 (6 bases). Germline lookup yields CDR1 MNHEY and CDR2 SMNVEV (reference sequence). The CDR3 totals 14 residues. The V end was cut by 5 bases, the J end by 2 bases, with 13 bases between. The CDR3 DNA reads TGTGCCAGCAGTAGTTACAGGGAAGCCTACGAGCAGTACTTC. This codes for CASSSYREAYEQYF.

The sample holds a few counts of this clone. The chain has TRBV5-5 and TRBJ1-1; D not resolved. CDR1 SGHKS and CDR2 YYEKEE come from the germline V gene (reference sequence). This CDR3 comprises 16 residues. Trimming removed 1 base from V and 0 bases from J, with 13 bases in between. The CDR3 reads CASSLSGGIMNTEAFF. The CDR3 region has the DNA TGTGCCAGCAGCTTGTCTGGCGGCATAATGAACACTGAAGCTTTCTTT.

The rearrangement joins TRBV6-6 to TRBJ2-7, with D perhaps matching TRBD2 (7 bases). This CDR3 region has 14 residues. The V end was cut by 6 bases, the J end by 4 bases, with 16 bases between. Germline V lookup: CDR1 MNHNY, CDR2 SVGAGI (reference sequence). CDR3 coding DNA: TGTGCCAGCAGCTTAGACGGGGGGCCATACGAGCAGTACTTC. This translates into CASSLDGGPYEQYF.

The V gene is TRBV2, the J gene TRBJ1-2, with 8 bases identical to TRBD1. This CDR3 is 13 amino acids long. The germline V gene has CDR1 SNHLY and CDR2 FYNNEI. The ends lost 4 bases at V and 8 bases at J; junction bases unmatched: 6. This CDR3 is CASSVGQGGGYTF. CDR3 DNA: TGTGCCAGCAGTGTTGGACAGGGAGGGGGCTACACCTTC.

The CDR3 nucleotides read TGTGCCAGCAGTGAAATGGTACGAGAGGCCAAAAACATTCAGTACTTC. The encoded protein is CASSEMVREAKNIQYF. The rearrangement uses TRBV6-1 and TRBJ2-4; D gene ambiguous. The ends were cut back, 2 bases at V and 1 base at J, with 12 bases in the middle. The CDR3 contains 16 residues. Germline assignment: CDR1 MNHNS and CDR2 SASEGT.